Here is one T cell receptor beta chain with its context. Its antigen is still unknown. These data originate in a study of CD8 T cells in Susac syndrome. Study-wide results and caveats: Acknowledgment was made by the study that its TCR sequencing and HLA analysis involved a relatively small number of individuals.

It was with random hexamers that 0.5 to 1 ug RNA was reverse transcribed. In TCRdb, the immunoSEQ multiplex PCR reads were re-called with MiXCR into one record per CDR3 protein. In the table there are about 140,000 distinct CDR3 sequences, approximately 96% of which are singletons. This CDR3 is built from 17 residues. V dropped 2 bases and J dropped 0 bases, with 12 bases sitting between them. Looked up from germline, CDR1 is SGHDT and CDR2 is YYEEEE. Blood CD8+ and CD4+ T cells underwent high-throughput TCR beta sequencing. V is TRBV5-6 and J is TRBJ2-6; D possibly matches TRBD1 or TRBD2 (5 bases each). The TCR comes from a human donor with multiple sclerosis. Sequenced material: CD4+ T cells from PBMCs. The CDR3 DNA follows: TGTGCCAGCAGCTTTGAGGGGATACCCTCTGGGGCCAACGTCCTGACTTTC. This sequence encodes CASSFEGIPSGANVLTF.